This T cell receptor beta chain came from a study of cytomegalovirus exposure and HLA in healthy donors. Study-level results: CMV serostatus was the sole immune exposure information available.

As concerns this clone: As yet, its antigen is unknown.

The PCR made use of 60 Vbeta and 13 Jbeta primers. Assay used: immunoSEQ multiplex PCR; TCRdb lists only in-frame clones, some missing. The sample yields approximately 150,000 clones, more than 70% seen once. Germline-derived CDR1 and CDR2 are MNHEY and SMNVEV (reference sequence). V was trimmed by 5 bases and J by 3 bases, leaving 14 bases between them. CDR3 length: 14 residues. This rearrangement joins TRBV27 to TRBJ2-7; D is possibly TRBD2 (6 bases). Sequenced sample: PBMCs. This clonotype originated in a male donor in good health and CMV-seronegative. The CDR3 sequence: CASSLSGGDYEQYF. CDR3 coding DNA: TGTGCCAGCAGTCTTAGCGGAGGGGACTACGAGCAGTACTTC.